The rows below give T cell receptor beta chains drawn from one sample of a study of blood T cell repertoires in COVID-19. TCRdb keeps only in-frame clones here, not all; method: immunoSEQ multiplex PCR. The repertoire holds 150,000 to 200,000 clones, with roughly 80% as singletons. Sequencing input: peripheral blood. Source of these receptors: a man aged 55 to 70 with acute or convalescent COVID-19. CDR3s include the opening cysteine and the closing phenylalanine or tryptophan. The D gene is left open where the match is weak. The size entry is marked missing in some rows and otherwise reads once, few, many or a size class.

CDR3nt	CDR3aa	abundance	j_gene	v_gene	d_gene
TGTGCCAGCAGCTCCTGGACAGGGGGTAACTATGGCTACACCTTC	CASSSWTGGNYGYTF	NA	TRBJ1-2	TRBV7-9	TRBD1
TGTGCCAGCAGCCAAGTGTTGGGGCAGGGGGCTTACAATGAGCAGTTCTTC	CASSQVLGQGAYNEQFF	NA	TRBJ2-1	TRBV4-2	TRBD1
TGTGCCAGCAGCCCCGGTTGGGAGGGTTACTACGAGCAGTACTTC	CASSPGWEGYYEQYF	NA	TRBJ2-7	TRBV9	TRBD2
TGCAGTGCTAGTAAAAGACAGGGAGGGAACACTGAAGCTTTCTTT	CSASKRQGGNTEAFF	NA	TRBJ1-1	TRBV20-1	TRBD1
TGTGCCAGCAGTGTACCGCGGGACAGGGCTTTCTCTGGGGCCAACGTCCTGACTTTC	CASSVPRDRAFSGANVLTF	NA	TRBJ2-6	TRBV2	TRBD1
TGTGCCAGCAGTCTAGAGCCGGAAGGCACCGGGGAGCTGTTTTTT	CASSLEPEGTGELFF	NA	TRBJ2-2	TRBV9	NA
TGTGCCAGCAGCTCCCGGACAGGGGAGAATCAGCCCCAGCATTTT	CASSSRTGENQPQHF	NA	TRBJ1-5	TRBV7-2	TRBD1
TGTGCCAGCAGCGCGGGACATTTCTATGGCTACACCTTC	CASSAGHFYGYTF	NA	TRBJ1-2	TRBV9	NA
TGTGCTAGTGGTTCCGGGGTAGCGGGGGTTAGCACAGATACGCAGTATTTT	CASGSGVAGVSTDTQYF	NA	TRBJ2-3	TRBV12-5	TRBD2
TGTGCCAGCAGTGCTCTCGAGATCTGGACAGGGGCGGGGACAGATACGCAGTATTTT	CASSALEIWTGAGTDTQYF	once	TRBJ2-3	TRBV6-1	TRBD1
TGTGCCAGCAGCCAAAGTGCAGGGGTGGGAGAGACCCAGTACTTC	CASSQSAGVGETQYF	NA	TRBJ2-5	TRBV14	NA
TGTGCCAGCAGCTTACGGGGGAGAGGTGGCTACACCTTC	CASSLRGRGGYTF	NA	TRBJ1-2	TRBV13	NA
TGCGCCAGCCGACGTACGCGGACAGGGTTCGATACGCAGTATTTT	CASRRTRTGFDTQYF	NA	TRBJ2-3	TRBV10-1	TRBD1
TGTGCCAGCAGTTACGTAGCGGCCTCCTACGAGCAGTACTTC	CASSYVAASYEQYF	NA	TRBJ2-7	TRBV6-5	NA
TGTGCCAGCAGTTCGGGACTAGCTGAGCAGTTCTTC	CASSSGLAEQFF	NA	TRBJ2-1	TRBV6-5	TRBD2
TGTGCCACCAGTGCTATAGCGGGAGTCACCGGGGAGCTGTTTTTT	CATSAIAGVTGELFF	NA	TRBJ2-2	TRBV24-1	TRBD2
TGTGCCAGCAGCGAGTACGACAGGGAGGATCAGCCCCAGCATTTT	CASSEYDREDQPQHF	NA	TRBJ1-5	TRBV9	TRBD1
TGTGCCTGTCCCACAGGGAGAAGCTCCTACGAGCAGTACTTC	CACPTGRSSYEQYF	NA	TRBJ2-7	TRBV30	NA
TGCGCCAGCAGCCTTAGAGCGGACAGGGGGGTTTATGGCTACACCTTC	CASSLRADRGVYGYTF	NA	TRBJ1-2	TRBV4-3	TRBD1
TGTGCCAGCAGTGAACGGACAGGGCGGTCGGGAAACACCATATATTTT	CASSERTGRSGNTIYF	NA	TRBJ1-3	TRBV6-1	TRBD1
TGTGCCAGCAGCCCCCCCGGCAGACTCAATCAGCCCCAGCATTTT	CASSPPGRLNQPQHF	NA	TRBJ1-5	TRBV7-2	NA
TGTGCCAGCAGTTTCGACAGGGTTTCCTATGGCTACACCTTC	CASSFDRVSYGYTF	NA	TRBJ1-2	TRBV7-9	TRBD1
TGTGCCAGCAGCACCGGACTGGCGAACACCGGGGAGCTGTTTTTT	CASSTGLANTGELFF	few	TRBJ2-2	TRBV11-1	NA
TGTGCCAGCAGCCTGTACTTGCCCTTTACCCCCTACCCGGTCCACGAGCAGTACTTC	CASSLYLPFTPYPVHEQYF	few	TRBJ2-7	TRBV3-1/TRBV3-2	NA
TGTGCCAGCCTAATGCAGGGTTTCGGGGAGCAGTACTTC	CASLMQGFGEQYF	NA	TRBJ2-7	TRBV2	NA
TGTGCCAGTACCGACAGGCCGGGGACAGGGATGGATACGCAGTATTTT	CASTDRPGTGMDTQYF	NA	TRBJ2-3	TRBV19	TRBD1
TGTGCCTGGAATCAGGGCAGTCTCTCTGGGGCCAACGTCCTGACTTTC	CAWNQGSLSGANVLTF	once	TRBJ2-6	TRBV30	NA
TGTGCCACCAGCAAGCGCGAGAACATTCAGTACTTC	CATSKRENIQYF	once	TRBJ2-4	TRBV15	NA
TGTGCCAGCAGCCAATACAGGAGCAATCAGCCCCAGCATTTT	CASSQYRSNQPQHF	NA	TRBJ1-5	TRBV3-1/TRBV3-2	NA
TGTGCCAGCAGCTTTGACACCTATGGCTACACCTTC	CASSFDTYGYTF	few	TRBJ1-2	TRBV11-1	NA
TGTGCCAGCAGTTACTCGCCAGGAACCTACGAGCAGTACTTC	CASSYSPGTYEQYF	NA	TRBJ2-7	TRBV6-5	NA
TGTGCCAGCAGGGGTTTAGGGGGACGGTACTACGAGCAGTACTTC	CASRGLGGRYYEQYF	NA	TRBJ2-7	TRBV2	NA
TGTGCCAGCAGCGTAGATGCAGGGTTGGACACCATATATTTT	CASSVDAGLDTIYF	NA	TRBJ1-3	TRBV9	NA
TGTGCCAGCAGCTTAGAGTTAGCTTGGGGCTACACCTTC	CASSLELAWGYTF	NA	TRBJ1-2	TRBV7-9	NA
TGTGCCACCAGCAGAGATCACGGTGGCTACACCTTC	CATSRDHGGYTF	NA	TRBJ1-2	TRBV15	NA
TGTGCCAGCAGCCAAGGGTCCGGGACATACGGCTTC	CASSQGSGTYGF	NA	TRBJ2-7	TRBV3-1/TRBV3-2	NA
TGTGCCAGCAGTCCCAACGGACAGGGCTCGGGAAACACCATATATTTT	CASSPNGQGSGNTIYF	NA	TRBJ1-3	TRBV4-2	TRBD1